A single sample gave rise to the 21 T cell receptor beta chains below, sequenced in a study of cytomegalovirus exposure and HLA in healthy donors. Primers: 60 Vbeta forward and 13 Jbeta reverse. Produced via immunoSEQ multiplex PCR; TCRdb's table is partial and in-frame only. The sample yields about 70,000 clones, of which the top ten take up 2% to 3%. Sequences were obtained from PBMCs. All receptors derive from a female donor in good health and CMV-seropositive.

The chain is built from TRBV4-3 and TRBJ2-5; 7 bases are shared with TRBD2. CDR1 and CDR2 from the germline V gene are LGHNA and YSLEER. CDR3 length equals 15 residues. The V segment lost 0 bases and the J segment 5 bases; nucleotides outside the gene matches: 6. The CDR3 region is CASSQDGGEGETQYF. The CDR3 DNA reads as TGCGCCAGCAGCCAAGATGGAGGGGAGGGGGAGACCCAGTACTTC.

V usage is TRBV30 and J usage is TRBJ1-5; no reliable D call. Germline V gene sequence: CDR1 GTSNPN, CDR2 SVGIG (reference sequence). CDR3 length: 14 residues. The V end lost 3 bases, the J end lost 2 bases, and 11 bases lay between the germline ends. The CDR3 nucleotides read TGTGCCTGGAGGGGCCCCGGGGGCAATCAGCCCCAGCATTTT. Protein: CAWRGPGGNQPQHF.

This chain connects TRBV29-1 to TRBJ2-7; no clear D. The germline V gene has CDR1 SQVTM and CDR2 ANQGSEA. Trimming left V 4 bases short and J 0 bases short, with 16 bases between. The CDR3 loop spans 15 amino acids. The CDR3 region is CSVGFGQISSYEQYF. The CDR3 DNA is TGCAGCGTTGGTTTTGGGCAGATCAGCTCCTACGAGCAGTACTTC.

The V and J genes are TRBV10-3 and TRBJ2-7; TRBD2 agrees at 7 bases. CDR1 and CDR2 (germline): ENHRY, SYGVKD. Trimming took 4 bases from V and 4 from J; bases not matched to a gene: 7. The CDR3 length is 14 residues. CDR3 residues: CAISVSSGTYEQYF. CDR3 sequence (DNA): TGTGCCATCAGTGTATCGAGCGGGACGTACGAGCAGTACTTC.

The DNA for the CDR3 is TGTGCCTGGAGTGTACTCCAGGCGGGAGGCTACACCTTC. This encodes CAWSVLQAGGYTF. The rearrangement joins TRBV30 to TRBJ1-2; unclear D gene. The CDR3 consists of 13 residues. Trimming removed 0 bases at V and 8 bases at J, with 13 bases between. Germline-derived CDR1 and CDR2 are GTSNPN and SVGIG (reference sequence). The variable domain in full, completed from reference TRBV30 and TRBJ1-2, reads SQTIHQWPATLVQPVGSPLSLECTVEGTSNPNLYWYRQAAGRGLQLLFYSVGIGQISSEVPQNLSASRPQDRQFILSSKKLLLSDSGFYLCAWSVLQAGGYTFGSGTRLTVV.

The CDR3 DNA follows: TGTGCCAGCAGCTCGACAGGGGAGGAAGAGACCCAGTACTTC. Its protein is CASSSTGEEETQYF. V and J are TRBV7-7 and TRBJ2-5; TRBD1 agrees at 8 bases. The germline V gene encodes CDR1 SSHAT and CDR2 FNYEAQ (reference sequence). The CDR3 loop spans 14 amino acids. The junction had 4 bases not matched to a gene; V was cut back by 4 bases and J by 3 bases.

The V call is TRBV29-1, the J call TRBJ1-1; D possibly corresponds to TRBD1 (6 bases). Germline loops: CDR1 SQVTM, CDR2 ANQGSEA. The CDR3 contains 13 residues. Trimming pared 2 bases from V and 6 bases from J, leaving 13 bases between. The CDR3 nucleotides read TGCAGCGTTGAAAACACAGGGTTCGCTGAAGCTTTCTTT. The encoded protein is CSVENTGFAEAFF.

The CDR3 coding sequence is TGCGCCAGCAGCCAAATGGCTCTAGCAGCAACCTACAATGAGCAGTTCTTC. This sequence encodes CASSQMALAATYNEQFF. J is TRBJ2-1 and V is TRBV4-3, with D perhaps matching TRBD2 (5 bases). Trimming left V 2 bases short and J 2 bases short, with 16 bases between. CDR3 length equals 17 residues. Germline V gene data show CDR1 as LGHNA and CDR2 as YSLEER.

The chain couples TRBV18 to TRBJ2-7; D is uncertain. The ends were cut back, 3 bases at V and 5 bases at J, with 8 bases in the middle. The CDR3 covers 12 residues. Germline V gene data show CDR1 as KGHSH and CDR2 as LQKENI. The CDR3 protein is CASSPGSNEQYF. As DNA, the CDR3 is TGTGCCAGCTCACCCGGTAGCAACGAGCAGTACTTC.

This chain joins TRBV4-1 and TRBJ2-7, with TRBD2 matching over 11 bases. CDR1 is MGHRA and CDR2 is YSYEKL in the germline V gene. CDR3 size: 14 residues. V was pared by 4 bases and J by 3 bases, with 2 bases of the junction left unmatched. Written as DNA, the CDR3 is TGCGCCAGCAGCCTCCTAGCGGGGGGCTACGAGCAGTACTTC. Its translation: CASSLLAGGYEQYF.

V gene TRBV6-5 combines with J gene TRBJ2-2; D might be TRBD2 (7 bases). This CDR3 contains 16 residues. The germline gives CDR1 MNHEY, CDR2 SVGAGI. The V end was cut by 2 bases, the J end by 4 bases, with 14 bases between. The DNA of the CDR3 is TGTGCCAGCAGTTACCTGGGGGGGGCGAGCACCGGGGAGCTGTTTTTT. Its translation is CASSYLGGASTGELFF.

The rearrangement joins TRBV4-3 to TRBJ2-2; 7 positions agree with TRBD2. CDR3 length equals 18 residues. CDR1 is LGHNA, CDR2 YSLEER, per germline. The V gene end was trimmed by 1 base and the J gene end by 7 bases; junction bases not matched to a gene: 15. The CDR3: CASSQVELLGGSGGELFF. CDR3 sequence (DNA): TGCGCCAGCAGCCAAGTGGAGCTTTTGGGGGGGTCGGGCGGGGAGCTGTTTTTT.

The chain links TRBV6-6 to TRBJ1-4; D remains ambiguous. With 0 bases removed from V and 14 bases from J, the gap between germline ends came to 13 bases. The germline V gene encodes CDR1 MNHNY and CDR2 SVGAGI (reference sequence). CDR3 length equals 13 residues. The CDR3 loop is CASSYSLGQVLFF. The CDR3 DNA sequence: TGTGCCAGCAGTTACTCGCTCGGTCAAGTTCTGTTTTTT.

The rearrangement uses TRBV28 and TRBJ2-7; 8 bases are shared with TRBD1. V lost 7 bases, J lost 2 bases, and 16 bases stayed unmatched. CDR1 is MDHEN and CDR2 is SYDVKM in the germline V gene. This CDR3 comprises 17 residues. CDR3 protein: CASINANWGTGAYEQYF. The CDR3 bases are TGTGCCAGCATCAACGCTAATTGGGGGACAGGCGCCTACGAGCAGTACTTC.

This rearrangement joins TRBV30 to TRBJ2-5; D perhaps matches TRBD1 (6 bases). Germline-derived CDR1 and CDR2 are GTSNPN and SVGIG (reference sequence). Trimming took 1 base from V and 4 from J, leaving 13 bases between them. The CDR3 loop spans 14 amino acids. CDR3 residues: CAWSGGRGGETQYF. CDR3 coding DNA: TGTGCCTGGAGTGGAGGCAGGGGTGGAGAGACCCAGTACTTC.

Concerning this clone itself: This CDR3 is also generated by other DNA sequences in the sample. The rearrangement links TRBV20-1 to TRBJ2-3; a possible D gene is TRBD2 (6 bases). The CDR3 contains 11 residues. V lost 6 bases, J lost 5 bases, and 9 bases lay in between. CDR1 and CDR2 from the germline V gene are DFQATT and SNEGSKA (reference sequence). CDR3 loop: CSARRGDTQYF. The DNA of the CDR3 is TGCAGTGCCAGGCGGGGAGATACGCAGTATTTT.

This sequence joins TRBV6-1 and TRBJ1-5; possible D gene TRBD1, 6 bases. The germline V gene encodes CDR1 MNHNS and CDR2 SASEGT. Trimming took 3 bases from V and 3 from J, leaving 21 bases between them. The CDR3 length is 18 residues. The CDR3 DNA reads as TGTGCCAGCAGTGAGGACCGGAGACAGGTGGGAACCAATCAGCCCCAGCATTTT. Its translation: CASSEDRRQVGTNQPQHF.

The J gene is TRBJ1-1, the V gene TRBV18, with D tentatively TRBD1 (5 bases). Germline V gene sequence: CDR1 KGHSH, CDR2 LQKENI. This CDR3 spans 15 amino acids. V was trimmed by 2 bases and J by 3 bases, leaving 13 bases between them. The CDR3 DNA reads TGTGCCAGCTCACCAAGTCGGGGGGGGGACACTGAAGCTTTCTTT. Translating it yields CASSPSRGGDTEAFF.

CDR3 nucleotides: TGTGCCAGCAGCTTACTCGGTTATAATTCACCCCTCCACTTT. Its translation is CASSLLGYNSPLHF. The V gene is TRBV11-2, the J gene TRBJ1-6; D gene ambiguous. The CDR3 is 14 amino acids. Germline CDR1 reads SGHAT; CDR2 reads FQNNGV. Trimming pared 2 bases from V and 4 bases from J, leaving 6 bases between. The full variable domain, rest sourced from reference TRBV11-2 and TRBJ1-6, is EAGVAQSPRYKIIEKRQSVAFWCNPISGHATLYWYQQILGQGPKLLIQFQNNGVVDDSQLPKDRFSAERLKGVDSTLKIQPAKLEDSAVYLCASSLLGYNSPLHFGNGTRLTVT.

The V and J genes are TRBV7-9 and TRBJ1-1, with 8 bases identical to TRBD1. The V segment lost 3 bases and the J segment 1 base; nucleotides outside the gene matches: 1. CDR3 length equals 14 residues. The germline gives CDR1 SEHNR, CDR2 FQNEAQ (reference sequence). Here the CDR3 DNA reads TGTGCCAGCAGCTTTGGGACAGGGAACACTGAAGCTTTCTTT. Its protein is CASSFGTGNTEAFF.

V usage is TRBV11-2 and J usage is TRBJ1-1; TRBD1 matches 11 bases. The V and J ends lost 4 bases and 1 base, in that order; junction bases with no gene match: 5. CDR3 length equals 16 residues. Germline assignment: CDR1 SGHAT and CDR2 FQNNGV. DNA for the CDR3: TGTGCCAGCAGCTCGGGGACAGGGGGTAAGAACACTGAAGCTTTCTTT. Encoded protein: CASSSGTGGKNTEAFF.